A single sample is the source of the 22 T cell receptor beta chains below, sequenced in a study of cytomegalovirus exposure and HLA in healthy donors (dated by TCRdb to 2016 to 2017). Library method: the immunoSEQ multiplex PCR assay. For the multiplex PCR, a mixture combining 60 forward primers for TCR Vbeta segments and 13 reverse primers for TCR Jbeta segments was used. TCRdb re-hosts the immuneACCESS table, in-frame sequences only. Its copies lack some clones; in the studies checked, an unresolved V gene accounts for under half of them, and the cause for the rest is not known. Counted in this sample were under 100,000 clones; more than 60% of them appeared once. 5.9% of the sample rests with the top ten. Sequencing used PBMCs. All receptors derive from a man younger than 30 in good health and CMV-seropositive.

The chain uses TRBV28 and TRBJ2-7; D is perhaps TRBD2 (5 bases). Germline CDR1 is MDHEN and CDR2 is SYDVKM. Between the trimmed V and J ends, which lost 4 bases and 3 bases, there was a span of 13 bases. The CDR3 is 14 amino acids. The CDR3 loop is CASSYHGNLYEQYF. The CDR3 DNA reads TGTGCCAGCAGTTATCACGGGAACCTCTACGAGCAGTACTTC.

V and J are TRBV11-2 and TRBJ2-6; D uncertain. The CDR3 has 16 amino acids. Germline values: CDR1 SGHAT, CDR2 FQNNGV. V was clipped by 4 bases and J by 0 bases, with 10 bases between them. CDR3 in amino acids: CASSSVRLSGANVLTF. CDR3 bases: TGTGCCAGCAGCTCTGTCAGGCTCTCTGGGGCCAACGTCCTGACTTTC. The variable domain in full, with the rest retrieved from reference TRBV11-2 and TRBJ2-6, is EAGVAQSPRYKIIEKRQSVAFWCNPISGHATLYWYQQILGQGPKLLIQFQNNGVVDDSQLPKDRFSAERLKGVDSTLKIQPAKLEDSAVYLCASSSVRLSGANVLTFGAGSRLTVL.

The V and J genes are TRBV5-1 and TRBJ2-7; TRBD2 matches 10 bases. V shed 1 base, J shed 6 bases, and the junction held 7 bases outside the gene matches. Germline V lookup: CDR1 SGHRS, CDR2 YFSETQ. This CDR3 spans 15 amino acids. CDR3 region: CASSLFSSGRSEQYF. The CDR3 nucleotides read TGCGCCAGCAGCTTGTTTTCTAGCGGGAGATCCGAGCAGTACTTC.

J is TRBJ2-7 and V is TRBV7-3; TRBD2 aligns across 12 bases. CDR3 length equals 15 residues. The V gene's germline CDR1 is SGHTA and CDR2 FQGTGA. Unmatched junction bases numbered 8, after V lost 5 bases and J lost 6 bases. This CDR3 is CASSPLAGGPSEQYF. CDR3 DNA: TGTGCCAGCAGCCCTCTAGCGGGAGGGCCGTCCGAGCAGTACTTC.

This clone came up once. V usage is TRBV9 and J usage is TRBJ2-1; 7 positions agree with TRBD2. The V segment lost 6 bases and the J segment 5 bases; nucleotides outside the gene matches: 11. Germline CDR1 is SGDLS and CDR2 is YYNGEE. CDR3 length equals 15 residues. CDR3 region: CASTGGTSSDNEQFF. DNA for the CDR3: TGTGCCAGCACGGGGGGAACTAGTTCTGACAATGAGCAGTTCTTC.

In this sample, this clone turned up a few times. This chain uses TRBV29-1 with TRBJ1-5; TRBD1 aligns across 7 bases. The CDR3 has 14 residues. Losses at the gene ends were 3 bases for V and 2 bases for J; bases not matched to a gene: 4. Germline CDR1 SQVTM, CDR2 ANQGSEA. CDR3 DNA: TGCAGCGTTGACGGAGGGGGCGGCAATCAGCCCCAGCATTTT. It encodes CSVDGGGGNQPQHF.

The gene calls are TRBV7-9 and TRBJ1-1; 8 nucleotides align to TRBD1. CDR3 size: 15 residues. Germline V gives CDR1 SEHNR, CDR2 FQNEAQ (reference sequence). The trim removed 5 bases at V and 0 bases at J, leaving 5 bases unmatched. Here the CDR3 DNA reads TGTGCCAGCAGCCCGAGACAGGGGTTGAACACTGAAGCTTTCTTT. It translates to CASSPRQGLNTEAFF.

The rearrangement joins TRBV7-8 to TRBJ2-1, with a possible D match to TRBD2 (6 bases). The germline gives CDR1 SGHVS, CDR2 FQNEAQ. Trimming left V 4 bases short and J 8 bases short, with 18 bases between. This CDR3 spans 15 amino acids. The CDR3 region is CASSSARTSWYEQFF. Here the CDR3 DNA reads TGTGCCAGCAGCTCCGCCCGAACTAGCTGGTATGAGCAGTTCTTC.

This clone showed up just once. The chain carries TRBV7-3 and TRBJ1-1, with D unresolved. This CDR3 has 14 amino acids. CDR1 and CDR2 from the germline V gene are SGHTA and FQGTGA. The V end lost 4 bases, the J end lost 1 base, and 10 bases lay between the germline ends. The CDR3 here is CASSSSFRNTEAFF. CDR3 bases: TGTGCCAGCAGCTCAAGCTTTCGGAACACTGAAGCTTTCTTT.

The V call is TRBV9, the J call TRBJ1-3; tentatively, D is TRBD1 (5 bases). Trimming removed 2 bases from V and 0 bases from J, with 9 bases in between. The CDR3 totals 15 residues. Per the germline V gene, CDR1 is SGDLS and CDR2 is YYNGEE. The chain's CDR3 is CASSVGGLSGNTIYF. CDR3 DNA sequence: TGTGCCAGCAGCGTGGGGGGTCTCTCTGGAAACACCATATATTTT.

The genes are TRBV28 and TRBJ1-1, with a tentative D call TRBD1 (6 bases). Trimming removed 5 bases at V and 2 bases at J, with 12 bases between. CDR1 MDHEN and CDR2 SYDVKM come from the germline V gene. This CDR3 contains 14 residues. CDR3: CASSAWGPNTEAFF. Written as DNA, the CDR3 is TGTGCCAGCAGTGCCTGGGGGCCTAACACTGAAGCTTTCTTT. Full variable domain (outside the CDR3, taken from reference TRBV28 and TRBJ1-1): DVKVTQSSRYLVKRTGEKVFLECVQDMDHENMFWYRQDPGLGLRLIYFSYDVKMKEKGDIPEGYSVSREKKERFSLILESASTNQTSMYLCASSAWGPNTEAFFGQGTRLTVV.

The chain employs TRBV4-1 and TRBJ1-2, with D possibly TRBD1 on 6 matching bases. V lost 4 bases and J 3 bases, leaving 15 bases between the germline ends. From germline, CDR1 is MGHRA and CDR2 YSYEKL. The CDR3 is 15 amino acids. The CDR3 sequence: CASSREGGADYGYTF. The CDR3 bases are TGCGCCAGCAGCCGGGAGGGGGGCGCGGACTATGGCTACACCTTC.

The V gene is TRBV2, the J gene TRBJ1-4, with D perhaps TRBD1 (5 bases). Deletions cut 11 bases from V and 10 bases from J, with 17 bases between. The length of the CDR3 is 12 residues. Germline CDR1 is SNHLY and CDR2 is FYNNEI. The CDR3 sequence is CAGRGRGPKLFF. As DNA, the CDR3 is TGTGCCGGGAGGGGCCGCGGTCCAAAACTGTTTTTT.

The V call is TRBV29-1, the J call TRBJ1-1; D perhaps matches TRBD1 (5 bases). Germline V gene sequence: CDR1 SQVTM, CDR2 ANQGSEA. The CDR3 is made up of 13 amino acids. CDR3 residues: CRAVGREDTEAFF. The CDR3 DNA is TGCAGAGCGGTGGGACGGGAGGATACTGAAGCTTTCTTT. The full variable domain, rest sourced from reference TRBV29-1 and TRBJ1-1, is SAVISQKPSRDICQRGTSLTIQCQVDSQVTMMFWYRQQPGQSLTLIATANQGSEATYESGFVIDKFPISRPNLTFSTLTVSNMSPEDSSIYLCRAVGREDTEAFFGQGTRLTVV.

The genes are TRBV18 and TRBJ2-3; D remains unclear. CDR3 size: 13 residues. V dropped 8 bases and J dropped 4 bases, with 13 bases sitting between them. Germline loops: CDR1 KGHSH, CDR2 LQKENI. The CDR3, as DNA: TGTGCCAGCCGACCAGGCCAGGCAGATACGCAGTATTTT. Translated: CASRPGQADTQYF. Filled out from reference TRBV18 and TRBJ2-3, the complete variable domain reads NAGVMQNPRHLVRRRGQEARLRCSPMKGHSHVYWYRQLPEEGLKFMVYLQKENIIDESGMPKERFSAEFPKEGPSILRIQQVVRGDSAAYFCASRPGQADTQYFGPGTRLTVL.

The CDR3 DNA sequence: TGTGCCAGCAGCTTACATGCGGCAACTAATGAAAAACTGTTTTTT. As protein: CASSLHAATNEKLFF. The chain has TRBV7-8 and TRBJ1-4; no clear D. The CDR3 consists of 15 residues. Trimming pared 2 bases from V and 0 bases from J, leaving 7 bases between. Germline V lookup: CDR1 SGHVS, CDR2 FQNEAQ.

The rearrangement links TRBV5-1 to TRBJ2-7, with 10 nucleotides matching TRBD1. The length of the CDR3 is 14 residues. Trimming cost V 3 bases and J 5 bases; bases outside gene matches: 5. Per germline, CDR1 SGHRS and CDR2 YFSETQ. In DNA form, the CDR3 reads TGCGCCAGCAGCTCCCGACAGGGGGCTAACGAGCAGTACTTC. It translates to CASSSRQGANEQYF.

J is TRBJ2-7 and V is TRBV6-5; tentative D call: TRBD2 (6 bases). V was clipped by 2 bases and J by 2 bases, with 16 bases between them. The CDR3 sequence is 16 residues long. CDR1 and CDR2 (germline): MNHEY, SVGAGI. The CDR3 nucleotides read TGTGCCAGCAGTTACGAGCACGGGAGAGGGACCTACGAGCAGTACTTC. Its translation is CASSYEHGRGTYEQYF.

The rearrangement joins TRBV29-1 to TRBJ2-3, with TRBD1 as a possible D gene (5 bases). The V gene lost 5 bases and the J gene lost 6 bases, with 15 bases spanning the gap. Germline CDR1 is SQVTM and CDR2 is ANQGSEA. The CDR3 is 13 amino acids. The CDR3 DNA follows: TGCAGCGTTAGTCCCACCCAGGGTGATACGCAGTATTTT. Its protein product is CSVSPTQGDTQYF.

The table lists this clone with a few counts. This chain uses TRBV19 with TRBJ1-4; D gene uncertain. CDR1 LNHDA and CDR2 SQIVND come from the germline V gene (reference sequence). The V gene lost 3 bases and the J gene lost 10 bases, with 15 bases spanning the gap. This CDR3 region has 14 residues. The CDR3 DNA sequence: TGTGCCAGTAGTATCCGCGGAACACCCGGAAAACTGTTTTTT. Its translation is CASSIRGTPGKLFF.

The chain is built from TRBV12-5 and TRBJ1-1; perhaps TRBD1 as D (5 bases). Germline-derived CDR1 and CDR2 are LGHNT and FRNRAP. The CDR3 is 14 residues long. The V gene lost 6 bases and the J gene lost 1 base, with 12 bases spanning the gap. The CDR3 nucleotides read TGTGCTAGTGGCCGGGAGGGGTGGAACACTGAAGCTTTCTTT. This codes for CASGREGWNTEAFF.

V usage is TRBV29-1 and J usage is TRBJ2-1; 8 positions match TRBD2. This CDR3 spans 18 amino acids. Germline V lookup: CDR1 SQVTM, CDR2 ANQGSEA. The J segment lost 0 bases and the V segment lost 8 bases, leaving 18 bases of the junction unmatched. CDR3 nucleotide sequence: TGCAGCTTTTCGGGACTAGGGGGTAGAGGGAGCTCCTACAATGAGCAGTTCTTC. This codes for CSFSGLGGRGSSYNEQFF.